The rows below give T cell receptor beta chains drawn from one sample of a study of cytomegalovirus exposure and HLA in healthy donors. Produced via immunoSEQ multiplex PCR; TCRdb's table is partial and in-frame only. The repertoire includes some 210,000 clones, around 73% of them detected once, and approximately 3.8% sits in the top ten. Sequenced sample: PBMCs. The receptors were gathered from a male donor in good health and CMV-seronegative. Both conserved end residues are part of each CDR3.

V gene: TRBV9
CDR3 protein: CASSVAGTGAFGANVLTF

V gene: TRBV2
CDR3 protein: CASGAGRRTGELFF

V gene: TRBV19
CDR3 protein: CASSLPGRRNTEAFF

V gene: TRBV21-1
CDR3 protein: CASSKAGDDKETQYF

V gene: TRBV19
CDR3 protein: CASSRPPEGLGYTF

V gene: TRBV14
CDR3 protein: CASSPLRTSGSRETQYF

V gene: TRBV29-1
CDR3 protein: CSVEGGAANYGYTF

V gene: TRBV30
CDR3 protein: CAWRLSRGPTEAFF

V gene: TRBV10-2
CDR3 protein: CASMVWTASSYNEQFF

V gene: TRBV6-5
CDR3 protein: CASSYQENQPQHF

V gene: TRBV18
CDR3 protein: CASSSTGRYTEAFF

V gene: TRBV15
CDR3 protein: CATSTRQGTETQYF

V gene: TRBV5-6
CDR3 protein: CASSLILAGEETQYF

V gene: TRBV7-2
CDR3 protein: CASSLGGRGEQFF

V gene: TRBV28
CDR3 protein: CASSIGTSGSYEQYF

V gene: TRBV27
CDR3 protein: CASSFGDSWYF

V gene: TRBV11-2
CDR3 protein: CASSQTGNTEAFF

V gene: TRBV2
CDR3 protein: CASSEIGGKPGNTIYF

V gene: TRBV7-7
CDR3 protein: CASSFRGRGADTQYF

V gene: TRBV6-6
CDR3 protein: CASSYADRGYEQYF

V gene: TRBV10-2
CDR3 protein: CASSAASGSSINTQYF

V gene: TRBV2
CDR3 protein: CATGQGVADTQYF

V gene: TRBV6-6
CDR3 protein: CASSPRDRTSYEQYF

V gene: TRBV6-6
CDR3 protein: CASVRPPRTEAFF

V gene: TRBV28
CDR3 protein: CASSLFGTGDPGELFF

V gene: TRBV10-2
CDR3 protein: CASSEGSGGEQYF

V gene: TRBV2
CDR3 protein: CASSQRQASNQPQHF

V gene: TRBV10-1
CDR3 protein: CASSALAGVTDTQYF

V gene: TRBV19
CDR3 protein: CASSMDTGQPQHF

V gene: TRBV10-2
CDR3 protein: CASSDDWDREKNEQFF

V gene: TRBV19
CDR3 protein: CASKEGATEAFF

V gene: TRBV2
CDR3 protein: CASSPRSIQGEKLFF

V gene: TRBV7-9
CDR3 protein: CASLTEGGETQYF

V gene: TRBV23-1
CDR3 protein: CASSQSRKLFF

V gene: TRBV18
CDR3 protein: CASSPGQTNTEAFF

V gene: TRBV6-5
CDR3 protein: CASSPGQLINYGYTF

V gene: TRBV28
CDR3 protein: CASSLGTGTEAFF

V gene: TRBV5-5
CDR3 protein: CASTSGSRNEKLFF

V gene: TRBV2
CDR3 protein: CASRWDSYEQYF

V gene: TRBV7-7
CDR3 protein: CASSLEGGASGNYEQYF

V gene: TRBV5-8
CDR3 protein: CASSQDRTPNQPQHF

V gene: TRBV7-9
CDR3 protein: CASSLFRGFDEQYF

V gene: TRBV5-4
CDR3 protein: CASSLDRNYGYTF

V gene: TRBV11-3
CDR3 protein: CASSLKRNTEAFF